A selection of T cell receptor beta chains follows, all from one sample in a study of T cell responses to AZD1222 COVID-19 vaccine. TCRdb keeps only in-frame clones here, not all; method: immunoSEQ multiplex PCR. The profile shows around 120,000 clones, around 89% of them singletons. The sequencing here drew on peripheral blood, taken 28 days after the second AZD1222 dose. These receptors came from an adult who received the AZD1222 COVID-19 vaccine. CDR3s include the opening cysteine and the closing phenylalanine or tryptophan. A D gene is named only where the DNA matches it firmly. For some rows the clone size is stated as once, few or many, or as a class when expanded; others skip it.

NA	TRBV5-6	TRBJ2-1	few	CASSREPQVANEQFF	TGTGCCAGCAGTCGAGAACCCCAGGTGGCCAATGAGCAGTTCTTC
TRBD2	TRBV2	TRBJ2-3	NA	CASSGGRGTDTQYF	TGTGCCAGCAGTGGAGGGAGGGGCACAGATACGCAGTATTTT
TRBD2	TRBV19	TRBJ2-3	NA	CASSILNGGFTDTQYF	TGTGCCAGTAGTATCTTAAACGGGGGGTTCACAGATACGCAGTATTTT
NA	TRBV11-2	TRBJ1-6	NA	CASSPRTASYNSPLHF	TGTGCCAGCAGCCCCAGGACGGCCTCCTATAATTCACCCCTCCACTTT
TRBD1	TRBV5-5	TRBJ1-2	NA	CASSADRGRHNYGYTF	TGTGCCAGCAGCGCGGACAGGGGACGACATAACTATGGCTACACCTTC
NA	TRBV4-1	TRBJ2-7	NA	CASSHRARYEQYF	TGCGCCAGCAGCCACCGGGCGCGGTACGAGCAGTACTTC
NA	TRBV10-3	TRBJ1-5	NA	CAISEGFDGRDGTSNQPQHF	TGTGCCATCAGTGAGGGTTTTGACGGGAGGGATGGTACCAGCAATCAGCCCCAGCATTTT
TRBD1	TRBV6-1	TRBJ1-4	NA	CASSEFMGQIF	TGTGCCAGCAGTGAGTTTATGGGACAGATTTTT
TRBD2	TRBV4-1	TRBJ2-1	NA	CASSQGLAGTREQFF	TGCGCCAGCAGCCAGGGACTAGCGGGGACCCGCGAGCAGTTCTTC
NA	TRBV6-5	TRBJ1-4	NA	CASSLTSTNEKLFF	TGTGCCAGCAGCTTAACCTCAACTAATGAAAAACTGTTTTTT
TRBD1	TRBV27	TRBJ2-1	NA	CASSVLTGVRNEQFF	TGTGCCAGCAGTGTCCTAACAGGGGTGAGGAATGAGCAGTTCTTC
NA	TRBV19	TRBJ1-4	NA	CASRAGVGEKLFF	TGTGCCAGTAGGGCGGGGGTCGGTGAAAAACTGTTTTTT
TRBD1	TRBV11-3	TRBJ2-5	NA	CASSLGDSVSETQYF	TGTGCCAGCAGCTTAGGGGACAGCGTAAGCGAGACCCAGTACTTC
NA	TRBV6-1	TRBJ1-2	NA	CASSERQLLGPLYGYTF	TGTGCCAGCAGCGAAAGGCAACTACTCGGGCCTTTGTATGGCTACACCTTC
NA	TRBV19	TRBJ2-3	NA	CASRIRGSDTQYF	TGTGCCAGTAGAATCAGGGGTTCAGATACGCAGTATTTT
TRBD2	TRBV24-1	TRBJ2-1	NA	CATSDPLAGGRNEQFF	TGTGCCACCAGTGATCCACTAGCGGGAGGGCGTAATGAGCAGTTCTTC
NA	TRBV12-5	TRBJ1-1	NA	CASGLLDTEAFF	TGTGCTAGTGGTCTGTTGGACACTGAAGCTTTCTTT
NA	TRBV12-1	TRBJ1-5	NA	CASGPGGETGDNQPQHF	TGTGCCAGCGGCCCTGGGGGGGAAACAGGGGACAATCAGCCCCAGCATTTT
NA	TRBV28	TRBJ1-2	once	CASSVGRGYGYTF	TGTGCCAGCAGCGTGGGGAGGGGCTATGGCTACACCTTC
NA	TRBV5-1	TRBJ2-3	NA	CASSGGITDTQYF	TGCGCCAGCAGCGGAGGGATCACAGATACGCAGTATTTT
TRBD2	TRBV9	TRBJ2-6	NA	CASSVAAGGNSGANVLTF	TGTGCCAGCAGCGTAGCTGCGGGGGGGAACTCTGGGGCCAACGTCCTGACTTTC
TRBD1	TRBV4-1	TRBJ1-2	NA	CASSQGQGAFDGYTF	TGCGCCAGCAGCCAGGGACAGGGGGCTTTTGATGGCTACACCTTC
TRBD1	TRBV19	TRBJ2-3	once	CASSMPGQGLTDTQYF	TGTGCCAGTAGTATGCCCGGACAGGGCCTCACAGATACGCAGTATTTT
NA	TRBV20-1	TRBJ2-7	few	CSASGRTSEQYF	TGCAGTGCTAGTGGAAGAACTAGTGAGCAGTACTTC
NA	TRBV5-4	TRBJ1-4	NA	CASSSGASNEKLFF	TGTGCCAGCAGCTCAGGGGCCTCTAATGAAAAACTGTTTTTT
TRBD1	TRBV28	TRBJ1-4	NA	CASSFGGTGKSEKLFF	TGTGCCAGCAGTTTCGGCGGGACAGGGAAGAGTGAAAAACTGTTTTTT
NA	TRBV5-1	TRBJ1-5	NA	CASSLQGGSNQPQHF	TGCGCCAGCAGCTTGCAGGGTGGTAGCAATCAGCCCCAGCATTTT
NA	TRBV11-2	TRBJ1-6	NA	CASSSVAGANSPLHF	TGTGCCAGCAGCTCCGTGGCAGGGGCAAATTCACCCCTCCACTTT
NA	TRBV9	TRBJ2-7	NA	CASSVGGSEQYF	TGTGCCAGCAGCGTAGGAGGGAGCGAGCAGTACTTC